The 23 T cell receptor beta chains reported below all come from one sample, sequenced in a study of blood T cell repertoires in COVID-19. Sequencing used immunoSEQ multiplex PCR; TCRdb keeps in-frame clones, though not all of them. The sample shows some 250,000 clones, roughly 84% of them seen only once. The sequenced sample consisted of peripheral blood. These receptors all come from a woman aged 18-35 years with acute or convalescent COVID-19.

The chain combines TRBV14 with TRBJ1-3, with a tentative D call TRBD1 (5 bases). Between the trimmed V and J ends, which lost 0 bases and 0 bases, there was a span of 9 bases. The germline V gene encodes CDR1 SGHDN and CDR2 FVKESK. The length of the CDR3 is 16 residues. CDR3 sequence reads: CASSQDTTVSGNTIYF. Here the CDR3 DNA reads TGTGCCAGCAGCCAAGATACGACAGTCTCTGGAAACACCATATATTTT.

The gene calls are TRBV5-1 and TRBJ1-2; D is possibly TRBD1 (5 bases). The germline V and J ends were trimmed by 0 bases and 6 bases, with 9 bases remaining between them. The CDR3 length is 13 residues. Germline V lookup: CDR1 SGHRS, CDR2 YFSETQ. CDR3 sequence (DNA): TGCGCCAGCAGCTTGGTGGGGGAGGATGGCTACACCTTC. As protein: CASSLVGEDGYTF.

This clone was seen only once. The V call is TRBV6-5, the J call TRBJ1-4, with D possibly TRBD1 on 6 matching bases. The germline gives CDR1 MNHEY, CDR2 SVGAGI. The ends were cut back, 0 bases at V and 6 bases at J, with 8 bases in the middle. The CDR3 runs to 14 residues. The CDR3 sequence: CASSYSPGDEKLFF. Here the CDR3 DNA reads TGTGCCAGCAGTTACTCCCCAGGGGATGAAAAACTGTTTTTT.

Written as DNA, the CDR3 is TGTGCCAGCAGCTATAGCTGGGAGACCCAGTACTTC. It yields the protein CASSYSWETQYF. The chain combines TRBV12-3 or TRBV12-4 with TRBJ2-5; D unclear. The CDR3 extends over 12 amino acids. Trimming shortened V by 6 bases and J by 5 bases, and 10 bases separated the two germline ends.

The V call is TRBV29-1, the J call TRBJ1-1, with unresolved D. Germline V gene lookup returns CDR1 SQVTM and CDR2 ANQGSEA. With 7 bases removed from V and 5 bases from J, the gap between germline ends came to 17 bases. This CDR3 spans 13 amino acids. The CDR3 reads CSAGIGSGTEAFF. In DNA, the CDR3 is TGCAGCGCTGGGATAGGGTCGGGGACTGAAGCTTTCTTT.

The rearrangement uses TRBV30 and TRBJ2-5, with 8 bases that match TRBD1. The junction had 10 bases not matched to a gene; V was cut back by 8 bases and J by 5 bases. Germline V gives CDR1 GTSNPN, CDR2 SVGIG (reference sequence). The CDR3 has 13 amino acids. The CDR3 coding sequence is TGTGCCCGAGCGACAGGGGTTCGTGAGACCCAGTACTTC. Its protein product is CARATGVRETQYF.

The chain uses TRBV4-2 and TRBJ2-3; 7 nucleotides align to TRBD1. The germline V gene encodes CDR1 LGHNA and CDR2 YNFKEQ. This CDR3 contains 16 residues. The J segment lost 4 bases and the V segment lost 2 bases, leaving 9 bases of the junction unmatched. The CDR3 bases are TGTGCCAGCAGCCAAATAACGACAGGGTTTGCAGATACGCAGTATTTT. This codes for CASSQITTGFADTQYF.

V usage is TRBV25-1 and J usage is TRBJ2-2, with 8 bases that match TRBD1. The CDR3 length is 15 residues. The germline gives CDR1 MGHDK, CDR2 SYGVNS. Trimming removed 7 bases from V and 4 bases from J; junction bases left unmatched: 8. DNA of the CDR3: TGTGCCAGCAAGAGGACAGGGAAGGGCACCGGGGAGCTGTTTTTT. Amino acids: CASKRTGKGTGELFF.

The chain employs TRBV7-2 and TRBJ1-5; D is ambiguous. Germline assignment: CDR1 SGHTA and CDR2 FQGNSA. The length of the CDR3 is 12 residues. V lost 11 bases and J lost 3, with 11 bases in between. The CDR3 sequence is CASGGYNQPQHF. The CDR3 region has the DNA TGTGCCTCGGGAGGGTACAATCAGCCCCAGCATTTT.

The rearrangement links TRBV7-6 to TRBJ2-1; 9 nucleotides line up with TRBD2. Germline V gives CDR1 SGHVS, CDR2 FNYEAQ. The CDR3 loop spans 16 amino acids. V lost 1 base to trimming and J lost 4 bases; unmatched junction nucleotides: 5. CDR3 coding DNA: TGTGCCAGCAGCTTAGTAGGTAGCGGGGGATACAATGAGCAGTTCTTC. It yields the protein CASSLVGSGGYNEQFF.

The chain links TRBV11-3 to TRBJ2-5; 7 nucleotides agree with TRBD2. The germline V gene has CDR1 SGHNT and CDR2 YENEEA. CDR3 size: 14 residues. Trimming removed 1 base from V and 5 bases from J; junction bases left unmatched: 4. CDR3 bases: TGTGCCAGCAGCTTAGGGGGTAGCGGGGAGACCCAGTACTTC. This codes for CASSLGGSGETQYF.

The chain combines TRBV24-1 with TRBJ1-5; 8 nucleotides match TRBD1. This CDR3 has 14 residues. The V gene end was trimmed by 2 bases and the J gene end by 6 bases; junction bases not matched to a gene: 2. Germline-derived CDR1 and CDR2 are KGHDR and SFDVKD. Here the CDR3 reads CATSDSGGPQPQHF. CDR3 DNA: TGTGCCACCAGTGATTCAGGGGGCCCTCAGCCCCAGCATTTT.

The CDR3 DNA reads as TGTGCCAGCAGTTTATTCCAACTGGGAGTGCAGTTCTTC. It is translated as CASSLFQLGVQFF. The chain uses TRBV28 and TRBJ2-1, with D tentatively TRBD2 (5 bases). V lost 1 base and J lost 12, with 13 bases in between. The germline V gene has CDR1 MDHEN and CDR2 SYDVKM. CDR3 length equals 13 residues.

The rearrangement links TRBV10-2 to TRBJ2-2, with D possibly TRBD2 on 6 matching bases. Looked up from germline, CDR1 is WSHSY and CDR2 is SAAADI. V gave up 7 bases and J gave up 2 bases, with 20 bases separating them. The CDR3 is made up of 17 amino acids. CDR3: CASTDYHSGVNTGELFF. CDR3 DNA sequence: TGCGCCAGCACCGATTATCACTCGGGGGTCAACACCGGGGAGCTGTTTTTT.

The V gene is TRBV21-1, the J gene TRBJ2-1; the table's D gene call, TRBD2, was not cross checked with the DNA. TRBV21-1 is given as a pseudogene. The CDR3 length is 17 residues. As DNA, the CDR3 is TGTGCCAGCAGCGCCCACTTCGGGACTAGCGGATACAATGAGCAGTTCTTC. Translating gives CASSAHFGTSGYNEQFF.

The V gene is TRBV10-3, the J gene TRBJ1-2; the match to TRBD1 covers 9 bases. Trimming cost V 8 bases and J 7 bases; bases outside gene matches: 14. This CDR3 is 15 amino acids long. Germline values: CDR1 ENHRY, CDR2 SYGVKD. The CDR3 coding sequence is TGTGCCATCTCACGACCGGGACAGGGAACGTCTGGCTACACCTTC. This sequence encodes CAISRPGQGTSGYTF.

The J gene is TRBJ1-1, the V gene TRBV9; perhaps TRBD1 as D (5 bases). From germline, CDR1 is SGDLS and CDR2 YYNGEE. V was cut by 4 bases and J by 0 bases, with 16 bases left in between. This CDR3 has 16 amino acids. The CDR3 reads CASSLWEGRLNTEAFF. The CDR3 DNA reads as TGTGCCAGCAGCCTTTGGGAGGGGCGGCTGAACACTGAAGCTTTCTTT.

This sequence joins TRBV12-3 or TRBV12-4 and TRBJ2-7; D uncertain. V lost 4 bases and J lost 3, with 4 bases in between. This CDR3 comprises 11 residues. The CDR3 sequence is CASSSNYEQYF. The DNA for the CDR3 is TGTGCCAGCAGTTCTAACTACGAGCAGTACTTC.

V gene TRBV7-2 combines with J gene TRBJ2-7; TRBD1 aligns across 8 bases. This CDR3 region has 14 residues. Germline CDR1 is SGHTA and CDR2 is FQGNSA. J gave up 3 bases and V 5 bases, and 6 bases lay outside the gene matches. The CDR3 here is CASSPDRDHYEQYF. In DNA, the CDR3 is TGTGCCAGCAGCCCGGACAGGGACCACTACGAGCAGTACTTC.

The gene calls are TRBV6-2 or TRBV6-3 and TRBJ2-7; tentatively, D is TRBD2 (6 bases). The V end was cut by 2 bases, the J end by 7 bases, with 15 bases between. The CDR3 consists of 14 residues. From germline, CDR1 is MNHEY and CDR2 SVGEGT. The DNA of the CDR3 is TGTGCCAGCAGTTACGGTGTTGGTGCGGGGGAGCAGTACTTC. It yields the protein CASSYGVGAGEQYF.

The chain is built from TRBV10-3 and TRBJ2-7, with TRBD2 matching over 9 bases. Germline V gene sequence: CDR1 ENHRY, CDR2 SYGVKD. The CDR3 spans 17 residues. J was trimmed by 5 bases and V by 0 bases; bases with no gene match: 11. CDR3 bases: TGTGCCATCAGTGAGTCGATGGGACTAGCTTTTTTGGACGAGCAGTACTTC. This translates into CAISESMGLAFLDEQYF.

As concerns this clone: One end of the junction does not line up with germline, which may come from a read error. The rearrangement uses TRBV19 and TRBJ1-2, with D perhaps matching TRBD1 (6 bases). Germline lookup yields CDR1 LNHDA and CDR2 SQIVND (reference sequence). The CDR3 loop spans 15 amino acids. The CDR3 spells CASNIGQRTNYGYTF. CDR3 bases: TGTGCCAGTAATATAGGACAGAGGACTAACTATGGCTACACCTTC.

This clone has a single count. V is TRBV27 and J is TRBJ2-1, with 13 bases matching TRBD2. The ends lost 4 bases at V and 2 bases at J; junction bases unmatched: 8. There are 18 residues in the CDR3. Germline CDR1 is MNHEY and CDR2 is SMNVEV (reference sequence). This CDR3 is CASSSEVGLAGTYNEQFF. CDR3 sequence (DNA): TGTGCCAGCAGTTCCGAAGTGGGACTAGCGGGGACCTACAATGAGCAGTTCTTC.